This record looks at one TCR beta chain sequence and its context. Its antigen is still unknown. The data stem from a study of T cell responses to AZD1222 COVID-19 vaccine. Some clones are missing from TCRdb's copy, which holds only in-frame ones; the method was immunoSEQ multiplex PCR. The sample carries roughly 100,000 clones, approximately 81% recorded once. The V and J ends lost 1 base and 6 bases respectively, with 10 bases between them. This CDR3 comprises 14 residues. Germline V gene lookup returns CDR1 SGHDT and CDR2 YYEEEE. Broader study findings: Donors were mostly white British, more females; clonal diversity possibly underestimated. Repertoire samples came only from after the peak T cell response.

The sequences come from peripheral blood, collected on day 0 of AZD1222 vaccination. This sequence was found in an adult in good health. The chain recombines TRBV5-6 with TRBJ1-4; D uncertain. CDR3 in DNA: TGTGCCAGCAGCTTGAGAGGATTGGATGAAAAACTGTTTTTT. It is translated as CASSLRGLDEKLFF.